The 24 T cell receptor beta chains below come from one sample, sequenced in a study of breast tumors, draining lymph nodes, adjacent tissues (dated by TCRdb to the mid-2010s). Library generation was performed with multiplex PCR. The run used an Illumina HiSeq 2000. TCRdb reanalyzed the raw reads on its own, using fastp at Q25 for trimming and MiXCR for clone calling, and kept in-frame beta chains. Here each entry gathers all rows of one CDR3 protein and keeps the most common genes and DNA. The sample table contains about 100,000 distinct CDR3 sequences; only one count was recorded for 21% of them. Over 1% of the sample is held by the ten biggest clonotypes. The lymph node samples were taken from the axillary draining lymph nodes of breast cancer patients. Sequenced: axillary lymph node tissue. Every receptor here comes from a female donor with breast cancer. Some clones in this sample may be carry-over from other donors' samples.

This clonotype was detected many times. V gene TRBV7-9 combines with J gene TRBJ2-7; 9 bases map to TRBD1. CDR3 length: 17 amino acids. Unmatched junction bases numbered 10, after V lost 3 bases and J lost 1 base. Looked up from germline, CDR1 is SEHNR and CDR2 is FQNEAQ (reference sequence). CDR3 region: CASSLSGTGNTSYEQYF. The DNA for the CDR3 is TGTGCCAGCAGCTTGTCCGGGACAGGGAACACTTCCTACGAGCAGTACTTC.

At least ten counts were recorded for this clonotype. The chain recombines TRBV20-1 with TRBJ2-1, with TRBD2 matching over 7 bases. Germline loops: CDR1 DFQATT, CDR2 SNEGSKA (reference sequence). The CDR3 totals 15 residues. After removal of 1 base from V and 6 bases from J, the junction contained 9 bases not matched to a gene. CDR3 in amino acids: CSARVHRGSLNEQFF. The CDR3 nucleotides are TGCAGTGCTAGAGTTCATCGCGGGAGTCTCAATGAGCAGTTCTTC.

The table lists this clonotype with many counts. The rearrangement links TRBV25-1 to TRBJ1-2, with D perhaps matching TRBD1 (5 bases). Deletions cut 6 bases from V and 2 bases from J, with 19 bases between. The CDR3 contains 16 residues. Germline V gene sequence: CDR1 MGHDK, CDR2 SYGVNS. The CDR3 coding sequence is TGTGCCAGCAGAGGCCGAACCGGGACGGAGAACTATGGCTACACCTTC. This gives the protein CASRGRTGTENYGYTF.

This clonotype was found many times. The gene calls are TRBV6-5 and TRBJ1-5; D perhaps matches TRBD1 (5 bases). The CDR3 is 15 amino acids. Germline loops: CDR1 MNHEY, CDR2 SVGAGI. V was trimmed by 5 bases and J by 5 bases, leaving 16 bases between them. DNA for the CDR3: TGTGCCAGCAGTGCCTCCTGGGGCGGGGATCAGCCCCAGCATTTT. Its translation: CASSASWGGDQPQHF.

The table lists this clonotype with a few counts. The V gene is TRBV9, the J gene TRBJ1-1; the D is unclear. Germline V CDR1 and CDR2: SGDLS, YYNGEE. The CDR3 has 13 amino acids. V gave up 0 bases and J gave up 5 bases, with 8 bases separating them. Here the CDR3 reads CASSVGGETEAFF. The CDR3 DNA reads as TGTGCCAGCAGCGTAGGTGGGGAAACTGAAGCTTTCTTT.

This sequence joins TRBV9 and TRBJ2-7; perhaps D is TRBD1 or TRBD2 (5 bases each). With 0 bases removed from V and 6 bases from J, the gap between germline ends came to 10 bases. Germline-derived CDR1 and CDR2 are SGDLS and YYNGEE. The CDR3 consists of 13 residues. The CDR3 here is CASSVGRGTEQYF. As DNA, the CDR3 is TGTGCCAGCAGCGTAGGCCGGGGCACCGAGCAGTACTTC.

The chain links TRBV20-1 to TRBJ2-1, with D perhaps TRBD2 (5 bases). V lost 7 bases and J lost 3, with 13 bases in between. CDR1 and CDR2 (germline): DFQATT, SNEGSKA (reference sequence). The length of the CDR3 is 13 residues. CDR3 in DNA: TGCAGTGGAGCCCAGCGGATCTACAATGAGCAGTTCTTC. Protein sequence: CSGAQRIYNEQFF.

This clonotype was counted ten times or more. The CDR3 nucleotides are TGCGCCAGCAGCTACCTGGGGCGGGGCTACAATGAGCAGTTCTTC. Protein product: CASSYLGRGYNEQFF. The J gene is TRBJ2-1, the V gene TRBV5-1, with D possibly matching TRBD2 (6 bases). Germline CDR1 reads SGHRS; CDR2 reads YFSETQ. The CDR3 runs to 15 residues. Trimming removed 3 bases at V and 3 bases at J, with 13 bases between.

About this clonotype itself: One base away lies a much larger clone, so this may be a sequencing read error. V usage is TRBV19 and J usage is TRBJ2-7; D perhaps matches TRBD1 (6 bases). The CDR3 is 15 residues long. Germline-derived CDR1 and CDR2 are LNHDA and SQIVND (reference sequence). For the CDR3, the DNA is TGTGCCAGTAGTATCACAGGGCGGTTTAAGGACGAGCAGAACTTC. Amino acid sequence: CASSITGRFKDEQNF. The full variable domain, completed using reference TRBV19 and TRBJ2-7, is DGGITQSPKYLFRKEGQNVTLSCEQNLNHDAMYWYRQDPGQGLRLIYYSQIVNDFQKGDIAEGYSVSREKKESFPLTVTSAQKNPTAFYLCASSITGRFKDEQNFGPGTRLTVT.

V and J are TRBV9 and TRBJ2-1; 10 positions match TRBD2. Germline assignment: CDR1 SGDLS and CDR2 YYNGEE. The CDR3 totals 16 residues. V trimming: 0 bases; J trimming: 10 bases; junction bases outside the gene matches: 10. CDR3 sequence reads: CASSVGRTSGAREQFF. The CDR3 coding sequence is TGTGCCAGCAGCGTAGGCCGGACTAGCGGAGCACGGGAGCAGTTCTTC.

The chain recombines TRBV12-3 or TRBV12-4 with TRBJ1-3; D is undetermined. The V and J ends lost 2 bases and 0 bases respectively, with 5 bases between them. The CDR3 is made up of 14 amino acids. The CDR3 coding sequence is TGTGCCAGCAGTTTACGACACTCTGGAAACACCATATATTTT. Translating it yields CASSLRHSGNTIYF.

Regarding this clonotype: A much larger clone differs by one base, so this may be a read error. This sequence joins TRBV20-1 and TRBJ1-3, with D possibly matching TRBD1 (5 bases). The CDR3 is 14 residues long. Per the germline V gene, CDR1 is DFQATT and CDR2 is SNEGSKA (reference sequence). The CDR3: CSVRDPGGYGTIYF. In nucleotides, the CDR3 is TGCAGTGTTAGAGATCCCGGGGGGTACGGCACCATATATTTT.

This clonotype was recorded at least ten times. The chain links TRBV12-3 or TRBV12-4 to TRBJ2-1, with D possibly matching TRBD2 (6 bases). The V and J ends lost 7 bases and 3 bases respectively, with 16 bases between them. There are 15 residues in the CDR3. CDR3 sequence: CASTQRAGDYNEQFF. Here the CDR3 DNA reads TGTGCCAGCACCCAAAGAGCGGGCGACTACAATGAGCAGTTCTTC.

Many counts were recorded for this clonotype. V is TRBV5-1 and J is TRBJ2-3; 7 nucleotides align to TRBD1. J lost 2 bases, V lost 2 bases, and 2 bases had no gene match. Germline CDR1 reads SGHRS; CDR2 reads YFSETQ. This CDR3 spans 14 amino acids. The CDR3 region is CASSFGQDTDTQYF. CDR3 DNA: TGCGCCAGCAGCTTCGGACAGGACACAGATACGCAGTATTTT.

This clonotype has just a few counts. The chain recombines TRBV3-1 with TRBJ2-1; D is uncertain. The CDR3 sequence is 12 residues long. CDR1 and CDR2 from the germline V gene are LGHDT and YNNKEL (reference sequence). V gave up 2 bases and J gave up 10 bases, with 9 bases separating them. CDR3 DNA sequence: TGTGCCAGCAGCCAAAACGTTGGGGAGCAGTTCTTC. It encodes CASSQNVGEQFF.

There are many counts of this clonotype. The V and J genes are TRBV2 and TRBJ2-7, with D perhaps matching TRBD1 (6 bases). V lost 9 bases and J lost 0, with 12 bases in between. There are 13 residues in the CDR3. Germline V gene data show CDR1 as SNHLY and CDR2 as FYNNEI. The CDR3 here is CASSRDNSYEQYF. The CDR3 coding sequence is TGTGCCAGTAGCCGGGACAACTCCTACGAGCAGTACTTC.

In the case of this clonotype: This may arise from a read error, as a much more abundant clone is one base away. In DNA form, the CDR3 reads TGTGCCGGCAGTTTAAGGGCGAGAAGCTCCTACAATGAGCAGTTCTTC. Encoded protein: CAGSLRARSSYNEQFF. The J gene is TRBJ2-1, the V gene TRBV12-3 or TRBV12-4; no reliable D call. The length of the CDR3 is 16 residues.

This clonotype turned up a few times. The CDR3, as DNA: TGTGCCAGCAGTACGACAGGGCGCACCGGGGAGCTGTTTTTT. Translating gives CASSTTGRTGELFF. The chain has TRBV28 and TRBJ2-2; 7 bases match TRBD1. The CDR3 has 14 amino acids. Germline assignment: CDR1 MDHEN and CDR2 SYDVKM. The V and J ends lost 5 bases and 4 bases, in that order; junction bases with no gene match: 4.

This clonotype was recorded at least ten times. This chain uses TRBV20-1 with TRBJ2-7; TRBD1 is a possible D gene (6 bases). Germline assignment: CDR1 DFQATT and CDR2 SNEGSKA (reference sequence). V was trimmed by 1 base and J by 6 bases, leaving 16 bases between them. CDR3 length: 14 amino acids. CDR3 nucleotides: TGCAGTGCTAGAGCAATGACAGGTAGCGCCGAGCAGTACTTC. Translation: CSARAMTGSAEQYF.

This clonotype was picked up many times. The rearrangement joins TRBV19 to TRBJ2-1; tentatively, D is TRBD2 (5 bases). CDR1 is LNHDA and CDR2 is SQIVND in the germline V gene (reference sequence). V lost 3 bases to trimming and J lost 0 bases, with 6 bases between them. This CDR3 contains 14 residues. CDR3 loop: CASSMAGSYNEQFF. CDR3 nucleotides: TGTGCCAGTAGTATGGCGGGCTCCTACAATGAGCAGTTCTTC.

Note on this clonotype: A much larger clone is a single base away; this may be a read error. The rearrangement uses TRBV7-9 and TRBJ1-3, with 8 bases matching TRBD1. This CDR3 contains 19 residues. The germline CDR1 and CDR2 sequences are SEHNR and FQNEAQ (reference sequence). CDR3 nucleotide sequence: TGTGCCAGCAGCCCGAGGGACAGGCCTCCTGGGACCTCTGGAAACACCATGTATTTT. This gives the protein CASSPRDRPPGTSGNTMYF.

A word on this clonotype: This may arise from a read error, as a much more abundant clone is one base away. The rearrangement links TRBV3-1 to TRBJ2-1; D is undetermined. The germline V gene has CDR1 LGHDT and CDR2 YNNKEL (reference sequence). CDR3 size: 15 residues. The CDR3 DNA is TGTGCCTGCAGCCACTTGCGGAACTCCTACAATGAGCAGTTCTTC. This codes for CACSHLRNSYNEQFF.

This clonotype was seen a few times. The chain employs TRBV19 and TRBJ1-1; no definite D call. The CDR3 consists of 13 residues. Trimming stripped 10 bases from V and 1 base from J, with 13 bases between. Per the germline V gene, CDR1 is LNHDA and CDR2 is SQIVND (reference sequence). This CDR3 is CATLTGRNTEAFF. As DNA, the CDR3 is TGTGCCACCCTCACGGGGAGGAACACTGAAGCTTTCTTT. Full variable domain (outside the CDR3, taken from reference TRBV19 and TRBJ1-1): DGGITQSPKYLFRKEGQNVTLSCEQNLNHDAMYWYRQDPGQGLRLIYYSQIVNDFQKGDIAEGYSVSREKKESFPLTVTSAQKNPTAFYLCATLTGRNTEAFFGQGTRLTVV.

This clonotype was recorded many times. CDR3 nucleotides: TGTGCCACCGTCGGGGGAACCTCTGGAAACACCATATATTTT. Protein sequence: CATVGGTSGNTIYF. This sequence joins TRBV6-1 and TRBJ1-3; D may be TRBD1 (5 bases). V lost 10 bases to trimming and J lost 0 bases, with 13 bases between them. Germline assignment: CDR1 MNHNS and CDR2 SASEGT. The CDR3 contains 14 residues.